These 14 T cell receptor beta chains originate from one sample sequenced in a study of T-cell reconstitution after alpha-beta-depleted transplantation in children. Researchers prepared the TCRbeta library using unique molecular identifiers, the study reports. TCRdb redid the calling of the PCR reads with MiXCR, one entry per CDR3 protein. This table has under 50,000 distinct CDR3 sequences, about 47% appearing once. The input for sequencing was peripheral blood, taken before TCRalphabeta/CD19-depleted stem cell transplant. These receptors were collected from a boy under two years old with SCID, due to receive a stem cell transplant.

The V call is TRBV20-1, the J call TRBJ1-1; possibly TRBD1 for D (6 bases). Deletions cut 0 bases from V and 6 bases from J, with 23 bases between. Germline CDR1 DFQATT, CDR2 SNEGSKA (reference sequence). The CDR3 loop spans 17 amino acids. In DNA, the CDR3 is TGCAGTGCTAGAGATCCCGGGAAAGGGGGGTCTAGGGCTGAAGCTTTCTTT. It encodes CSARDPGKGGSRAEAFF.

In its sample, this clonotype was seen a few times. The chain carries TRBV15 and TRBJ1-3; 9 nucleotides line up with TRBD1. Trimming cost V 3 bases and J 0 bases; bases outside gene matches: 6. Germline V CDR1 and CDR2: LNHNV, YYDKDF (reference sequence). The CDR3 covers 17 residues. CDR3 bases: TGTGCCACCAGCAGGAAGGGACAGGGAATCTCTGGAAACACCATATATTTT. Protein sequence: CATSRKGQGISGNTIYF.

This clonotype is a singleton in its sample. The rearrangement joins TRBV29-1 to TRBJ2-5; 8 bases line up with TRBD1. With V trimmed by 3 bases and J by 4 bases, 10 bases remained unmatched. Germline CDR1 SQVTM, CDR2 ANQGSEA. This CDR3 contains 15 residues. The CDR3 DNA sequence: TGCAGCGTTGATGTTCTAGGACAGGGCCGAGAGACCCAGTACTTC. It is translated as CSVDVLGQGRETQYF.

J is TRBJ1-5 and V is TRBV6-1, with D possibly TRBD1 on 6 matching bases. Trimming stripped 7 bases from V and 5 bases from J, with 12 bases between. Germline assignment: CDR1 MNHNS and CDR2 SASEGT. The CDR3 covers 13 residues. The CDR3 reads CASKGGSYQPQHF. CDR3 nucleotide sequence: TGTGCCAGCAAAGGGGGATCCTATCAGCCCCAGCATTTT.

The chain has TRBV20-1 and TRBJ1-1; D may be TRBD1 (5 bases). This CDR3 has 14 residues. Germline V CDR1 and CDR2: DFQATT, SNEGSKA (reference sequence). Trimming left V 1 base short and J 5 bases short, with 14 bases between. The CDR3 DNA follows: TGCAGTGCTAGAGCCTGGGCAGGGTGGACTGAAGCTTTCTTT. Translation gives CSARAWAGWTEAFF.

The V gene is TRBV20-1, the J gene TRBJ1-1; possible D gene TRBD1, 5 bases. The V and J ends lost 0 bases and 1 base respectively, with 9 bases between them. Germline V gene sequence: CDR1 DFQATT, CDR2 SNEGSKA (reference sequence). This CDR3 has 14 amino acids. Here the CDR3 reads CSARDQGWNTEAFF. The CDR3 bases are TGCAGTGCTAGAGATCAGGGCTGGAACACTGAAGCTTTCTTT.

This chain connects TRBV5-1 to TRBJ1-1; D gene ambiguous. The CDR3 runs 14 residues. Germline-derived CDR1 and CDR2 are SGHRS and YFSETQ. V lost 0 bases, J lost 6 bases, and 12 bases lay in between. The CDR3 sequence: CASSLESGIPEAFF. CDR3 nucleotide sequence: TGCGCCAGCAGCTTGGAATCTGGGATTCCTGAAGCTTTCTTT.

The genes are TRBV9 and TRBJ2-1, with 9 bases aligning to TRBD1. V lost 3 bases and J lost 4; bases outside the gene matches: 8. CDR1 is SGDLS and CDR2 is YYNGEE in the germline V gene. The CDR3 contains 16 residues. The CDR3 loop reads CASSALTGGRYNEQFF. In DNA form, the CDR3 reads TGTGCCAGCAGCGCTCTTACAGGGGGCAGATACAATGAGCAGTTCTTC. Full variable domain (remainder filled in from reference TRBV9 and TRBJ2-1): DSGVTQTPKHLITATGQRVTLRCSPRSGDLSVYWYQQSLDQGLQFLIQYYNGEERAKGNILERFSAQQFPDLHSELNLSSLELGDSALYFCASSALTGGRYNEQFFGPGTRLTVL.

This rearrangement joins TRBV11-1 to TRBJ2-3; 8 bases fit TRBD2. J lost 2 bases, V lost 4 bases, and 14 bases had no gene match. This CDR3 contains 18 residues. Germline CDR1 SGHAT, CDR2 FQDESV (reference sequence). For the CDR3, the DNA is TGTGCCAGCAGCTCCCTAGGCCCGATAGCGGGATACACAGATACGCAGTATTTT. It yields the protein CASSSLGPIAGYTDTQYF.

The chain couples TRBV5-1 to TRBJ2-7; perhaps TRBD1 as D (7 bases). V shed 5 bases and J shed 6 bases, with 21 bases lying between them. The CDR3 contains 15 residues. CDR1 and CDR2 (germline): SGHRS, YFSETQ. The CDR3: CASRTPGGHAREQYF. CDR3 bases: TGCGCCAGCAGAACCCCAGGGGGGCATGCTCGCGAGCAGTACTTC.

The rearrangement uses TRBV15 and TRBJ1-5; D gene ambiguous. The V and J ends lost 0 bases and 4 bases respectively, with 7 bases between them. Per germline, CDR1 LNHNV and CDR2 YYDKDF (reference sequence). This CDR3 region has 14 residues. CDR3 loop: CATSRESRNQPQHF. The DNA of the CDR3 is TGTGCCACCAGCAGAGAATCGAGGAATCAGCCCCAGCATTTT.

About this clonotype itself: One end of the junction is discordant with germline, which a read error may explain. The chain uses TRBV7-8 and TRBJ2-7, with 7 positions matching TRBD1. Germline V lookup: CDR1 SGHVS, CDR2 FQNEAQ. The CDR3 length is 17 residues. CDR3 residues: CASSPQSRLTGSIEEYF. The CDR3 bases are TGTGCCAGCAGCCCTCAATCTCGCCTGACAGGGTCCATCGAGGAGTACTTC.

The chain joins TRBV20-1 to TRBJ2-3, with 13 bases fitting TRBD2. Per the germline V gene, CDR1 is DFQATT and CDR2 is SNEGSKA (reference sequence). J was trimmed by 1 base and V by 1 base; bases with no gene match: 11. CDR3 length equals 19 residues. CDR3 sequence reads: CSARGATSGGIIGTDTQYF. In DNA, the CDR3 is TGCAGTGCTAGAGGGGCGACTAGCGGGGGGATAATCGGCACAGATACGCAGTATTTT.

V gene TRBV5-4 combines with J gene TRBJ2-3; TRBD2 might be the D (5 bases). Germline CDR1 reads SGHNT; CDR2 reads YYREEE (reference sequence). The CDR3 is 11 residues long. V shed 5 bases and J shed 7 bases, with 8 bases lying between them. CDR3 amino acids: CASRTGNTQYF. In DNA, the CDR3 is TGTGCCAGCAGGACGGGGAATACGCAGTATTTT.